The rows below give T cell receptor beta chains drawn from one sample of a study of OX40 agonist ivuxolimab in advanced cancers. Profiled with immunoSEQ multiplex PCR; TCRdb holds only in-frame clones, not every one. The table lists nearly 45,000 clones, roughly 78% of them singletons. Sample: CD4+ or CD8+ T cells sorted from blood, taken in a trial of the OX40 agonist ivuxolimab. All receptors derive from an adult with an advanced solid tumor such as melanoma, head and neck, liver or kidney cancer. Each CDR3 is given with its conserved first and last residue. Not all rows give a size; the values are once, few, many and, for expanded clones, a class.

clone size,J gene,V gene,CDR3 protein
few,TRBJ1-2,TRBV5-1,CASSSDRVSGYTF
-,TRBJ2-3,TRBV6-4,CASSGQGADTQYF
-,TRBJ2-1,TRBV19,CASSMGLAGGNEQFF
-,TRBJ2-2,TRBV5-1,CASSLMTGGNTGELFF
-,TRBJ1-3,TRBV7-2,CASSGGSGNTIYF
-,TRBJ2-2,TRBV29-1,CSVLFTGELFF
-,TRBJ2-7,TRBV7-3,CASSLGTGYEQYF
-,TRBJ2-5,TRBV5-4,CASSPRYQETQYF
-,TRBJ2-7,TRBV5-5,CASSPRTSGGGRHEQYF
once,TRBJ1-1,TRBV29-1,CSASRDTGWNTEAFF